The sample holds one count of the clone carrying this T cell receptor (beta chain). The target antigen is unknown. These data come from a study of CD8 T cells in Susac syndrome. Study-level information: At the time their blood was drawn, patients with Susac syndrome were either therapy-naive, on corticosteroids (with some of them also receiving intravenous immunoglobulin), or on intravenous immunoglobulin alone.

It was with random hexamers that about 0.45 to 1 ug RNA was reverse transcribed. Multiplex immunoSEQ PCR targeted 54 Vbeta and 13 Jbeta TCR beta segments. MiXCR, run by TCRdb on the immunoSEQ multiplex PCR reads, gives a single entry per CDR3 protein. Altogether over 100,000 distinct CDR3 sequences are present, just under 95% being singletons, with the ten largest covering about 0.3%. Study-wide results and limits: Individuals included in the TCR sequencing and HLA analysis were acknowledged by the study to be relatively few in number.

Trimming removed 5 bases at V and 3 bases at J, with 10 bases between. This CDR3 has 12 residues. Germline V CDR1 and CDR2: SQVTM, ANQGSEA. Material: CD8+ T cells from PBMCs. The TCR comes from a human donor with Susac syndrome. The chain has TRBV29-1 and TRBJ2-5, with D possibly TRBD1 on 6 matching bases. The CDR3 spells CSVRDTEETQYF. DNA for the CDR3: TGCAGCGTTCGGGACACGGAAGAGACCCAGTACTTC.